This TCR beta chain originates from a study of blood T cells in healthy people across ages. On this clonotype itself: Its cognate antigen is unknown.

Germline values: CDR1 SNHLY, CDR2 FYNNEI. Deletions cut 4 bases from V and 1 base from J, with 10 bases between. The CDR3 is 14 residues long. Broader study findings: Naive and antigen-experienced cells were not separated, limiting conclusive comparison.

Next came a second PCR, run for about 7 to 12 cycles, which used a sample-barcoded 5' primer along with a J-beta primer mix. TCRdb re-derived calls from the 5' RACE reads in MiXCR, one entry per CDR3 protein. The sample carries roughly 800,000 distinct CDR3 sequences, about 53% recorded once. What was sequenced was blood. The sequence was collected from a man older than 75 in good health. The rearrangement links TRBV2 to TRBJ2-5; no definite D call. CDR3 loop: CASSGVFRQETQYF. CDR3 bases: TGTGCCAGCAGTGGAGTCTTCCGCCAAGAGACCCAGTACTTC.